Listed below are T cell receptor beta chains from one sample, sequenced in a study of cytomegalovirus exposure and HLA in healthy donors. Clones were sequenced by immunoSEQ multiplex PCR, and TCRdb holds only the in-frame ones, with some missing. Of approximately 56,000 clones in the sample, about 70% were seen once. Source material: PBMCs. The source is a woman between 50 and 59 years old in good health and CMV-seropositive. Both conserved end residues are trimmed from each CDR3. The D gene is left open where the match is weak. For some rows the clone size is stated as once, few or many, or as a class when expanded; others skip it.

abundance | j_gene | v_gene | d_gene | CDR3aa
. | TRBJ1-3 | TRBV5-4 | . | ASSPNGPGNTIY
few | TRBJ2-1 | TRBV19 | . | ASSPRQANEQF
few | TRBJ1-1 | TRBV19 | . | ARGVGAF
. | TRBJ2-5 | TRBV18 | TRBD2 | ASSPRISGSGETQY
. | TRBJ2-3 | TRBV7-3 | TRBD2 | ASSQLAGGTDTQY
. | TRBJ2-2 | TRBV28 | TRBD2 | ASSRGGTWTGELF
few | TRBJ1-4 | TRBV6-6 | . | ASSRTDLNEKLF
once | TRBJ1-1 | TRBV30 | TRBD1 | AWSRGQGKSMNTEAF
. | TRBJ2-7 | TRBV28 | TRBD1 | ASSPGTGISEQY
. | TRBJ1-4 | TRBV7-9 | TRBD1 | ASSLRDRNEKLF
. | TRBJ2-7 | TRBV7-9 | TRBD1 | ASSLGEGTGEFEQY
. | TRBJ2-7 | TRBV18 | . | ASSPAGAEEQY
. | TRBJ2-1 | TRBV15 | . | ATSSQGVTGYNEQF
few | TRBJ1-5 | TRBV21-1 | . | ASSTGYHRDTNQPQH
. | TRBJ2-1 | TRBV9 | TRBD2 | ASSVEGSGGSNNEQF
. | TRBJ1-6 | TRBV9 | . | ASSVVQGSGSPLH
. | TRBJ2-7 | TRBV18 | TRBD2 | ASSPGTSSYEQY
. | TRBJ2-3 | TRBV4-3 | . | ASSQKPRGTDTQY
. | TRBJ1-2 | TRBV30 | . | AWNLGGWAANYGYT
few | TRBJ2-7 | TRBV6-5 | TRBD1 | ASSSRQGQEY
once | TRBJ1-5 | TRBV28 | . | ASSLRGEGYQPQH
. | TRBJ2-1 | TRBV28 | TRBD2 | ASSLTSGRYNEQF
few | TRBJ1-1 | TRBV6-5 | . | ASSPRSGIGTEAF
. | TRBJ2-7 | TRBV27 | TRBD2 | ASSREGGGHEQY
once | TRBJ2-3 | TRBV7-6 | . | ASSYRDSSTDTQY
. | TRBJ1-4 | TRBV10-3 | TRBD1 | AISESQGTGTEKLF
few | TRBJ2-2 | TRBV5-1 | TRBD2 | ASSPSGLNTGELF
once | TRBJ1-6 | TRBV5-7 | . | ASSSGFSSYNSPLH
. | TRBJ1-3 | TRBV25-1 | TRBD1 | ASRSQGGITIY
. | TRBJ2-1 | TRBV9 | . | ASSVGGIAYNEQF
. | TRBJ1-5 | TRBV6-5 | TRBD1 | ATGTANQPQH
. | TRBJ2-3 | TRBV7-9 | TRBD2 | ASSPGGVWDTQY
few | TRBJ1-5 | TRBV7-2 | . | ASSTRSLNQPQH
. | TRBJ2-3 | TRBV5-1 | TRBD2 | ASSPNGRGGDTQY
. | TRBJ2-5 | TRBV29-1 | TRBD1 | SVARDRGLETQY
. | TRBJ1-4 | TRBV9 | . | ASSVDLGSVELF
. | TRBJ2-4 | TRBV4-3 | . | ASSQDSARRNIQY
. | TRBJ2-5 | TRBV5-1 | . | ASSPEGVETQY
. | TRBJ2-1 | TRBV7-2 | . | ASSLKVGGWNEQF
. | TRBJ1-2 | TRBV4-3 | . | ASSQDRGGVAYGYT
. | TRBJ2-3 | TRBV18 | TRBD2 | ASSPNTGSGRTDTQY
. | TRBJ2-1 | TRBV5-6 | TRBD1 | ASSLMGQGEF